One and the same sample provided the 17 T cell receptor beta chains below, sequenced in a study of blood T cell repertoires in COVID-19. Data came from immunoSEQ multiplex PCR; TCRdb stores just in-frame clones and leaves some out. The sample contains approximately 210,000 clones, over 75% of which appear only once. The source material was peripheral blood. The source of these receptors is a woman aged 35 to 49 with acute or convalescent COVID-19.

CDR3 DNA: TGTGCCAGCAGTAGGGGACTAGCGGGGGGTATTGAGACCCAGTACTTC. Translated, it gives CASSRGLAGGIETQYF. V gene TRBV27 combines with J gene TRBJ2-5, with 15 bases identical to TRBD2. V was pared by 5 bases and J by 5 bases, with 6 bases of the junction left unmatched. Germline CDR1 and CDR2: MNHEY and SMNVEV (reference sequence). The CDR3 extends over 16 amino acids.

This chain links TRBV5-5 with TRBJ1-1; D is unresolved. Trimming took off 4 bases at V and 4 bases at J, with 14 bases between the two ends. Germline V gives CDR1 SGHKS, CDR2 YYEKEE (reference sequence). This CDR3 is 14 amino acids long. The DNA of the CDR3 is TGTGCCAGCAGCGTGGGTCGAGGGCCCACTGAAGCTTTCTTT. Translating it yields CASSVGRGPTEAFF.

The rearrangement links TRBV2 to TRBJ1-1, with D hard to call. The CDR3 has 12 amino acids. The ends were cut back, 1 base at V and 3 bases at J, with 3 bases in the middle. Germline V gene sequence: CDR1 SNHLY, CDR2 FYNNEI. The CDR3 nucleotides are TGTGCCAGCAGTGAAGGAGACACTGAAGCTTTCTTT. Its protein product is CASSEGDTEAFF.

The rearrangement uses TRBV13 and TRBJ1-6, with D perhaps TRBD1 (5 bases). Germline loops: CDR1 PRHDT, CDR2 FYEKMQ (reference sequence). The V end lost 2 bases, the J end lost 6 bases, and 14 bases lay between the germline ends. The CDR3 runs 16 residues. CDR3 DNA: TGTGCCAGCAGCTTAAAGGCAGGGATCTTTAATTCACCCCTCCACTTT. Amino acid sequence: CASSLKAGIFNSPLHF. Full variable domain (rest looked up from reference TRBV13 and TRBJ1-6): AAGVIQSPRHLIKEKRETATLKCYPIPRHDTVYWYQQGPGQDPQFLISFYEKMQSDKGSIPDRFSAQQFSDYHSELNMSSLELGDSALYFCASSLKAGIFNSPLHFGNGTRLTVT.

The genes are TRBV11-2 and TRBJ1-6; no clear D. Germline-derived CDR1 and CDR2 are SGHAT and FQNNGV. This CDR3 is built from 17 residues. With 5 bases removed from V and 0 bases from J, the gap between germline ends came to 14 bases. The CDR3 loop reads CASSPRLASSYNSPLHF. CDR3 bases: TGTGCCAGCAGCCCCCGCTTAGCGAGCTCCTATAATTCACCCCTCCACTTT. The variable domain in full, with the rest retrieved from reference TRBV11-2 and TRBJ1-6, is EAGVAQSPRYKIIEKRQSVAFWCNPISGHATLYWYQQILGQGPKLLIQFQNNGVVDDSQLPKDRFSAERLKGVDSTLKIQPAKLEDSAVYLCASSPRLASSYNSPLHFGNGTRLTVT.

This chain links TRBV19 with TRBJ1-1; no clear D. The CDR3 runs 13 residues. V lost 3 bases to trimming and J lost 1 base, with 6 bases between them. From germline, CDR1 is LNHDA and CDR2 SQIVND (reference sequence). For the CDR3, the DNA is TGTGCCAGTAGTATCGGGTCGAACACTGAAGCTTTCTTT. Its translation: CASSIGSNTEAFF. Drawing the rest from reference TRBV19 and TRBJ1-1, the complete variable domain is DGGITQSPKYLFRKEGQNVTLSCEQNLNHDAMYWYRQDPGQGLRLIYYSQIVNDFQKGDIAEGYSVSREKKESFPLTVTSAQKNPTAFYLCASSIGSNTEAFFGQGTRLTVV.

CDR3 nucleotide sequence: TGCGCCAGCAGTGAGGGTGTGGAACTAAAGCTATTCTATGGCTACACCTTC. Its translation is CASSEGVELKLFYGYTF. The chain has TRBV10-2 and TRBJ1-2; the D is unclear. In germline, CDR1 is WSHSY, CDR2 SAAADI. With 2 bases removed from V and 4 bases from J, the gap between germline ends came to 20 bases. The CDR3 has 17 amino acids.

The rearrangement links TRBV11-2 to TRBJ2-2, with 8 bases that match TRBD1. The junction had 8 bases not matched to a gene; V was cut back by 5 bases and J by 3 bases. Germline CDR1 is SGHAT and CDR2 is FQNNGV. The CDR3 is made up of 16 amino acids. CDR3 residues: CASSPGTGGDTGELFF. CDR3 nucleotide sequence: TGTGCCAGCAGCCCGGGGACAGGAGGCGACACCGGGGAGCTGTTTTTT. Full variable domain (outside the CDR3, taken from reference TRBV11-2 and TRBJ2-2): EAGVAQSPRYKIIEKRQSVAFWCNPISGHATLYWYQQILGQGPKLLIQFQNNGVVDDSQLPKDRFSAERLKGVDSTLKIQPAKLEDSAVYLCASSPGTGGDTGELFFGEGSRLTVL.

The CDR3 nucleotides read TGTGCCAGCAGCTTAGGTCGAAGGGGTTGGCAGTCGAACACTGAAGCTTTCTTT. It codes for CASSLGRRGWQSNTEAFF. The chain links TRBV7-8 to TRBJ1-1, with D perhaps matching TRBD1 (5 bases). V was pared by 1 base and J by 1 base, with 19 bases between. The germline V gene has CDR1 SGHVS and CDR2 FQNEAQ. The CDR3 covers 18 residues. Combining the CDR3 with reference TRBV7-8 and TRBJ1-1 gives the whole variable domain GAGVSQSPRYKVAKRGQDVALRCDPISGHVSLFWYQQALGQGPEFLTYFQNEAQLDKSGLPSDRFFAERPEGSVSTLKIQRTQQEDSAVYLCASSLGRRGWQSNTEAFFGQGTRLTVV.

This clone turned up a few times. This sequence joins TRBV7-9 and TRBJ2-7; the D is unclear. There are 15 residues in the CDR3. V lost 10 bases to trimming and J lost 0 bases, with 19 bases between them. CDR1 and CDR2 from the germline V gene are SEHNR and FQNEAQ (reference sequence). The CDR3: CAIQSPARLSYEQYV. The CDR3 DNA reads TGTGCCATCCAATCCCCGGCGAGGCTCTCCTACGAGCAGTACGTC.

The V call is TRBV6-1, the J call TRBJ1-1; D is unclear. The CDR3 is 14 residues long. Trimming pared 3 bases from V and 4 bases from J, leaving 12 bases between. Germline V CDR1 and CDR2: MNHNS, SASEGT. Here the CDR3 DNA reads TGTGCCAGCAGTGATTTGGGGAGTTCCACTGAAGCTTTCTTT. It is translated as CASSDLGSSTEAFF.

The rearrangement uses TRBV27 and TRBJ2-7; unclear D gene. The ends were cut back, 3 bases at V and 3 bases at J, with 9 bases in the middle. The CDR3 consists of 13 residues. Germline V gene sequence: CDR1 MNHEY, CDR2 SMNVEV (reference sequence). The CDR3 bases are TGTGCCAGCAGTTTTGCATCCGGCTACGAGCAGTACGTC. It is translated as CASSFASGYEQYV.

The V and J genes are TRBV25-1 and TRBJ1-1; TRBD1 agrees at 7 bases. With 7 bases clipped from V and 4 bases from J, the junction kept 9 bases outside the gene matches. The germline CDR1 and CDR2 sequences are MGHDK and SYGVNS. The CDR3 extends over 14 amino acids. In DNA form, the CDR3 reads TGTGCCAGCACTAGACAGGGCATTGCCACTGAAGCTTTCTTT. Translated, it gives CASTRQGIATEAFF.

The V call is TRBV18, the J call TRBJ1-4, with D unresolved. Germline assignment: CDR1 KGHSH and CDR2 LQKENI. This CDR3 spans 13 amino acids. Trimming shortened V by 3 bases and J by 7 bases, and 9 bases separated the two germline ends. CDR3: CASSPGPGEKLFF. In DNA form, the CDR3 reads TGTGCCAGCTCACCCGGTCCGGGTGAAAAACTGTTTTTT.

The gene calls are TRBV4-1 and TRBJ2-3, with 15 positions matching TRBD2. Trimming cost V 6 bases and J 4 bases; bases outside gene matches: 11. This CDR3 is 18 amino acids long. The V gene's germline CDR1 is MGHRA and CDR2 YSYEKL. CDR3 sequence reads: CASSASGTSGGLPDTQYF. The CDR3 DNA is TGCGCCAGCAGTGCTTCCGGGACTAGCGGGGGGCTTCCAGATACGCAGTATTTT.

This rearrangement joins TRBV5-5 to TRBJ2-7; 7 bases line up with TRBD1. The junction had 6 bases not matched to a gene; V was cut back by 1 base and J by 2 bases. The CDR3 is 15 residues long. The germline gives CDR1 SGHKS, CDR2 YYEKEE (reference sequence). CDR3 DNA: TGTGCCAGCAGCTTGAGTCAGGGGGAGACCTACGAGCAGTACGTC. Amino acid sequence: CASSLSQGETYEQYV.

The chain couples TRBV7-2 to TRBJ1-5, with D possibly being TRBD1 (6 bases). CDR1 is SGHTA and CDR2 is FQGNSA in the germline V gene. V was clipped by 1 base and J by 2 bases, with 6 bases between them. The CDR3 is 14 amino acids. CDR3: CASSLDRGNQPQHF. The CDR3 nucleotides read TGTGCCAGCAGCTTAGACAGGGGCAATCAGCCCCAGCATTTT.